Below are 18 T cell receptor beta chains sequenced from a single sample in a study of blood T cell repertoires in COVID-19 (dated by TCRdb to 2019 to 2021). Library generation was performed with the immunoSEQ multiplex PCR assay. TCRdb retrieved this table from immuneACCESS and kept in-frame rearrangements only. Not all clones are present; in checked studies, unresolved V genes account for under half, and no reason is known for the remainder. Within this sample are more than 90,000 clones, with 82% of them counted one time only. The top ten clonotypes cover around 18% of the sample. Material: peripheral blood. These receptors came from an elderly man with acute or convalescent COVID-19.

This clone was picked up one time. The chain employs TRBV7-2 and TRBJ2-3; TRBD2 matches at 11 bases. This CDR3 comprises 17 residues. CDR1 and CDR2 (germline): SGHTA, FQGNSA. Trimming took 3 bases from V and 4 from J; bases not matched to a gene: 9. CDR3: CASSLSTSGGAPDTQYF. The CDR3 DNA is TGTGCCAGCAGCTTGTCAACTAGCGGGGGTGCACCAGATACGCAGTATTTT.

J is TRBJ2-1 and V is TRBV6-2 or TRBV6-3, with TRBD2 identical over 9 bases. The CDR3 is 16 residues long. Per germline, CDR1 MNHEY and CDR2 SVGEGT. Trimming took 4 bases from V and 2 from J; bases not matched to a gene: 6. The CDR3 region is CASSFHSGSTYNEQFF. CDR3 bases: TGTGCCAGCAGTTTCCATAGCGGGAGCACCTACAATGAGCAGTTCTTC.

This chain uses TRBV28 with TRBJ2-1, with 10 bases that match TRBD2. This CDR3 spans 16 amino acids. The V and J ends lost 6 bases and 2 bases, in that order; junction bases with no gene match: 7. Germline CDR1 and CDR2: MDHEN and SYDVKM. DNA for the CDR3: TGTGCCAGCAGGCCCTCTGGACTAGCGGCCTACAATGAGCAGTTCTTC. This gives the protein CASRPSGLAAYNEQFF.

The J gene is TRBJ2-5, the V gene TRBV7-2; TRBD2 might be the D (6 bases). The V end lost 4 bases, the J end lost 1 base, and 13 bases lay between the germline ends. Germline V gives CDR1 SGHTA, CDR2 FQGNSA. CDR3 length: 15 residues. As DNA, the CDR3 is TGTGCCAGCAGCTCCCAAGCGGGCCCCCAAGAGACCCAGTACTTC. Protein sequence: CASSSQAGPQETQYF.

This clone appeared a few times. The chain recombines TRBV4-3 with TRBJ2-7; 8 nucleotides align to TRBD1. The V segment lost 4 bases and the J segment 6 bases; nucleotides outside the gene matches: 5. Germline CDR1 LGHNA, CDR2 YSLEER. The CDR3 consists of 13 residues. The chain's CDR3 is CASSRGQDSEQYF. Written as DNA, the CDR3 is TGCGCCAGCAGCCGGGGACAGGATTCCGAGCAGTACTTC.

This clone appeared a single time. The V gene is TRBV27, the J gene TRBJ1-3, with 8 bases fitting TRBD1. V was clipped by 7 bases and J by 0 bases; unmatched bases: 2. The CDR3 has 14 residues. The germline CDR1 and CDR2 sequences are MNHEY and SMNVEV (reference sequence). The CDR3: CASKTGGSGNTIYF. The CDR3 DNA sequence: TGTGCCAGCAAAACAGGGGGCTCTGGAAACACCATATATTTT.

This chain joins TRBV6-2 or TRBV6-3 and TRBJ1-5, with 8 nucleotides matching TRBD1. Germline V CDR1 and CDR2: MNHEY, SVGEGT. CDR3 size: 16 residues. The J segment lost 3 bases and the V segment lost 0 bases, leaving 4 bases of the junction unmatched. CDR3 DNA: TGTGCCAGCAGTTACTCGACAGGGGCCGTCAATCAGCCCCAGCATTTT. Translated, it gives CASSYSTGAVNQPQHF.

This clone has a single count. The genes are TRBV7-6 and TRBJ2-7, with no clear D. There are 13 residues in the CDR3. Germline V CDR1 and CDR2: SGHVS, FNYEAQ. Trimming left V 5 bases short and J 3 bases short, with 11 bases between. CDR3 DNA: TGTGCCAGCAGCCCGGCGCGGTTCTACGAGCAGTACTTC. Translating it yields CASSPARFYEQYF.

The DNA for the CDR3 is TGCGCCAGCAGCTCCGGGACAGTTAATGAAAAACTGTTTTTT. Protein product: CASSSGTVNEKLFF. V is TRBV5-1 and J is TRBJ1-4; 7 bases map to TRBD1. This CDR3 is built from 14 residues. Germline V gives CDR1 SGHRS, CDR2 YFSETQ. The ends lost 3 bases at V and 4 bases at J; junction bases unmatched: 3.

A single count supports this clone. This rearrangement joins TRBV7-9 to TRBJ1-2; D not resolved. Per germline, CDR1 SEHNR and CDR2 FQNEAQ (reference sequence). The CDR3 covers 12 residues. V lost 5 bases and J 5 bases, leaving 9 bases between the germline ends. The CDR3: CASSQSLYGYTF. CDR3 nucleotide sequence: TGTGCCAGCAGCCAAAGCCTGTATGGCTACACCTTC.

The V and J genes are TRBV30 and TRBJ1-6; tentative D call: TRBD1 (6 bases). Per the germline V gene, CDR1 is GTSNPN and CDR2 is SVGIG (reference sequence). Trimming took 4 bases from V and 8 from J, leaving 21 bases between them. The CDR3 has 16 amino acids. The CDR3 reads CAWNIKRGRGDSPLHF. The DNA for the CDR3 is TGTGCCTGGAATATTAAACGGGGCAGGGGAGATTCACCCCTCCACTTT.

The V gene is TRBV3-1 (or the pseudogene TRBV3-2), the J gene TRBJ1-1, with TRBD1 matching over 7 bases. This CDR3 region has 13 residues. The germline CDR1 and CDR2 sequences are LGHDT and YNNKEL (reference sequence). Losses at the gene ends were 3 bases for V and 5 bases for J; bases not matched to a gene: 3. The CDR3 nucleotides read TGTGCCAGCAGCCACCTGACAGGGACTGAAGCTTTCTTT. Its protein is CASSHLTGTEAFF.

The chain combines TRBV2 with TRBJ1-1; 7 bases map to TRBD1. Trimming removed 4 bases from V and 3 bases from J; junction bases left unmatched: 5. The CDR3 totals 14 residues. Germline-derived CDR1 and CDR2 are SNHLY and FYNNEI. The CDR3, as DNA: TGTGCCAGCAGTGGAAGTACAGGGGACACTGAAGCTTTCTTT. This sequence encodes CASSGSTGDTEAFF.

The rearrangement links TRBV5-1 to TRBJ1-6; 9 bases are shared with TRBD1. The V gene end was trimmed by 4 bases and the J gene end by 10 bases; junction bases not matched to a gene: 6. CDR3 length: 14 residues. Germline assignment: CDR1 SGHRS and CDR2 YFSETQ. The CDR3 nucleotides read TGCGCCAGCAGCCACGACAGGGGGGACTCACCCCTCCACTTT. Encoded protein: CASSHDRGDSPLHF.

With respect to this clone: The junction departs from germline at one end; a sequencing error may be responsible. This chain links TRBV7-2 with TRBJ2-7; possible D gene TRBD1, 6 bases. Per germline, CDR1 SGHTA and CDR2 FQGNSA. This CDR3 has 14 residues. This CDR3 is CASSPFTGSYKQYF. Here the CDR3 DNA reads TGTGCCAGCAGCCCTTTCACAGGGTCCTACAAGCAGTACTTC.

The gene calls are TRBV5-6 and TRBJ1-2; 9 bases fit TRBD1. Unmatched junction bases numbered 11, after V lost 1 base and J lost 4 bases. In germline, CDR1 is SGHDT, CDR2 YYEEEE. This CDR3 is 17 amino acids long. The CDR3 sequence is CASSLQGQGRSGYGYTF. In DNA, the CDR3 is TGTGCCAGCAGCTTGCAGGGACAGGGACGTTCCGGCTATGGCTACACCTTC.

The genes are TRBV3-1 (or the pseudogene TRBV3-2) and TRBJ2-7; D not resolved. The V and J ends lost 1 base and 2 bases respectively, with 9 bases between them. Germline V gene lookup returns CDR1 LGHDT and CDR2 YNNKEL (reference sequence). The CDR3 loop spans 14 amino acids. Here the CDR3 DNA reads TGTGCCAGCAGCCAAGTTCGGAGCCCCTACGAGCAGTACTTC. Residues: CASSQVRSPYEQYF.

The rearrangement links TRBV7-2 to TRBJ2-3; TRBD2 matches at 10 bases. The CDR3 has 16 amino acids. Germline CDR1 reads SGHTA; CDR2 reads FQGNSA. The J segment lost 2 bases and the V segment lost 5 bases, leaving 7 bases of the junction unmatched. In nucleotides, the CDR3 is TGTGCCAGCAGCCAACAAGCGGGGGGGCCCACAGATACGCAGTATTTT. Protein sequence: CASSQQAGGPTDTQYF.